This note documents a single T cell receptor (beta chain) sequence. Germline CDR1 and CDR2: SGHKS and YYEKEE (reference sequence). The CDR3 has 17 amino acids. Trimming pared 7 bases from V and 1 base from J, leaving 21 bases between. Preparation of the TCRbeta library involved a method that used unique molecular identifiers. In TCRdb, the PCR reads were re-called with MiXCR into one record per CDR3 protein. The data show approximately 400,000 distinct CDR3 sequences, 11% seen once. This sample stems from a study of T-cell reconstitution after alpha-beta-depleted transplantation in children. This specimen consisted of PBMCs from the stem cell graft donor, obtained from the stem cell graft. The TCR comes from a human donor who donated a stem cell graft to a child with acute myeloid leukemia. This chain links TRBV5-5 with TRBJ2-4; D might be TRBD2 (7 bases). CDR3 region: CASWGGSDFRAKNIQYF. CDR3 DNA: TGTGCCAGCTGGGGGGGCTCAGATTTCCGGGCCAAAAACATTCAGTACTTC.